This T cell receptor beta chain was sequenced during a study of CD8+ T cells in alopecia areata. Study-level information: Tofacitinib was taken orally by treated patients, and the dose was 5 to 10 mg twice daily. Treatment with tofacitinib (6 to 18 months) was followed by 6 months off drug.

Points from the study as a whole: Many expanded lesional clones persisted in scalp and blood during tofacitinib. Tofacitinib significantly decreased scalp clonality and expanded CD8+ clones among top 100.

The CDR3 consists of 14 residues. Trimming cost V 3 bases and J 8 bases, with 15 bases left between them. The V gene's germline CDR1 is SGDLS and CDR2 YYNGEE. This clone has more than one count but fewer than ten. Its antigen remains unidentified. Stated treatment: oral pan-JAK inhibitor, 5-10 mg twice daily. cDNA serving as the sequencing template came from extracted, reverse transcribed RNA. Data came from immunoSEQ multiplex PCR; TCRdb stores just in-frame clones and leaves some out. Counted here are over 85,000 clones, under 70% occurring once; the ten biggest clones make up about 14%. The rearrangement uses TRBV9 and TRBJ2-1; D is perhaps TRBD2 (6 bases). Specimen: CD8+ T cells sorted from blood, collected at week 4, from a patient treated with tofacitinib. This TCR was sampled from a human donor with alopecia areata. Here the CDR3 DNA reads TGTGCCAGCAGCGCGGGTACTAGCATCCATGAGCAGTTCTTC. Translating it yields CASSAGTSIHEQFF.